This T cell receptor (beta chain) was captured in a study of PD-L1 blockade in urothelial cancer. V was pared by 6 bases and J by 3 bases, with 5 bases between. Looked up from germline, CDR1 is SNHLY and CDR2 is FYNNEI. This CDR3 comprises 12 residues. This clone was detected only a few times. The sample's time point: pretreatment peripheral blood. This table comes from immunoSEQ multiplex PCR, and its TCRdb copy is limited to in-frame clones, with some not included. Here the sample spans about 87,000 clones, 84% being singletons. The chain employs TRBV2 and TRBJ2-2; the D is unclear. Sequenced here: PBMCs, sampled around atezolizumab (anti-PD-L1) treatment. This receptor was taken from a man in his sixties with urothelial cancer. CDR3 coding DNA: TGTGCCAGCAGCCCTTACACCGGGGAGCTGTTTTTT. It is translated as CASSPYTGELFF.